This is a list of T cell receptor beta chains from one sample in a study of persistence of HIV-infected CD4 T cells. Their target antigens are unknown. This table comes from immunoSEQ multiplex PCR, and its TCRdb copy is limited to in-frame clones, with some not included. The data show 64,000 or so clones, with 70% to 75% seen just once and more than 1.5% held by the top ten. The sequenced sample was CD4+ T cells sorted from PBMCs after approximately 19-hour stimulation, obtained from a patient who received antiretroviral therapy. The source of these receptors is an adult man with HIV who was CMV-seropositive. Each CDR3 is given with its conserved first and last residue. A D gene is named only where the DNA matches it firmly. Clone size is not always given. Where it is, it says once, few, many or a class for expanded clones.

TGTGCCAGCAGCCTACAGGACGCAAGCACAGATACGCAGTATTTT CASSLQDASTDTQYF NA once 15 TRBJ2-3 TRBV4-2
TGTGCCAGCAGCGTAGCCCAGACAGACCCCCGAGAGACCCAGTACTTC CASSVAQTDPRETQYF NA NA 16 TRBJ2-5 TRBV9
TGCAGCGTTGAGACAGGGGGCGATATAGAAGGCTACACCTTC CSVETGGDIEGYTF TRBD1 NA 14 TRBJ1-2 TRBV29-1
TGCGCCAGCAGCACTGGACTAGCGGGGGGACCCTACAATGAGCAGTTCTTC CASSTGLAGGPYNEQFF TRBD2 NA 17 TRBJ2-1 TRBV5-1
TGCGCCAGCAGTGATTACGGCCACGGGCAAAACACCGGGGAGCTGTTTTTT CASSDYGHGQNTGELFF NA few 17 TRBJ2-2 TRBV10-1
TGTGCCAGCAGCCCTTGGACGGGGCCACCTGAAGCTTTCTTT CASSPWTGPPEAFF NA NA 14 TRBJ1-1 TRBV7-8
TGTGCCAGCAGCCTCGGGACCACGGGAGGCTACACCTTC CASSLGTTGGYTF NA NA 13 TRBJ1-2 TRBV3-1/TRBV3-2
TGCGCCAGCAGCCTATTCACAGGGGGCGCTGGTTCACCCCTCCACTTT CASSLFTGGAGSPLHF TRBD1 NA 16 TRBJ1-6 TRBV5-1
TGTGCCAGCAGCTTAGACTATCAGGGGAACTATGGCTACACCTTC CASSLDYQGNYGYTF NA NA 15 TRBJ1-2 TRBV7-2
TGTGCCAGCAGTCGAGCTCGGAGCTCCTATAATTCACCCCTCCACTTT CASSRARSSYNSPLHF NA NA 16 TRBJ1-6 TRBV7-9
TGCGCCAGTCATTCTAGCGGGGTTATCTACAATGAGCAGTTCTTC CASHSSGVIYNEQFF TRBD2 once 15 TRBJ2-1 TRBV5-1
TGTGCCAGCACAAGCCTCAGGGGAAGCAATCAGCCCCAGCATTTT CASTSLRGSNQPQHF NA NA 15 TRBJ1-5 TRBV28
TGCGCCAGCAGCCGGGAAGCGTTAGACAATCAGCCCCAGCATTTT CASSREALDNQPQHF NA NA 15 TRBJ1-5 TRBV4-1
TGTGCCAGCAGCCAAGAGGAGCTGGACAGGGGCTACGAGCAGTACTTC CASSQEELDRGYEQYF TRBD1 NA 16 TRBJ2-7 TRBV4-2
TGTGCCAGCAACCCCCGGGACTGGACCTACAATGAGCAGTTCTTC CASNPRDWTYNEQFF NA NA 15 TRBJ2-1 TRBV7-9
TGTGCCAGTAGTCAGGGCGGGGTAGCCGGGGAGCTGTTTTTT CASSQGGVAGELFF NA NA 14 TRBJ2-2 TRBV19
TGCGCCAGCAGCTTCTCCCAAGCGGGGGGATATTACAATGAGCAGTTCTTC CASSFSQAGGYYNEQFF TRBD2 few 17 TRBJ2-1 TRBV5-1
TGTGCCAGTAATAACCGGAACTCCTACGAGCAGTACTTC CASNNRNSYEQYF NA NA 13 TRBJ2-7 TRBV19
TGTGCCAGCAGCCAAGGACGTACCTACGAGCAGTACTTC CASSQGRTYEQYF NA NA 13 TRBJ2-7 TRBV3-1/TRBV3-2
TGTGCCAGCAGTGACGTGAGGGGACAGGTCTCCTACGAGCAGTACTTC CASSDVRGQVSYEQYF TRBD1 NA 16 TRBJ2-7 TRBV6-1
TGTGCCACCAGTGATTTAGCGGCAGGTTCCACAGATACGCAGTATTTT CATSDLAAGSTDTQYF NA NA 16 TRBJ2-3 TRBV24-1
TGTGCCACCAGCCCTGGGGTAGCGGGGGCCCTTCCCTCCTACGAGCAGTACTTC CATSPGVAGALPSYEQYF TRBD2 NA 18 TRBJ2-7 TRBV24-1
TGTGCCAGTAGTCCGGGACAAGTAGTCGATACGCAGTATTTT CASSPGQVVDTQYF NA few 14 TRBJ2-3 TRBV19
TGTGCCAGCTCACTAGGGGGAGCGAGCCAGCCCCAGCATTTT CASSLGGASQPQHF NA NA 14 TRBJ1-5 TRBV18
TGTGCCACCGAACGCAGCTACGGGAACGCGCAGCAGTACTTC CATERSYGNAQQYF NA NA 14 TRBJ2-7 TRBV19
TGCGCCAGCAGCTTGGTCCTAGCGGGGAACACCGGGGAGCTGTTTTTT CASSLVLAGNTGELFF TRBD2 NA 16 TRBJ2-2 TRBV5-1
TGCGCCAGCAGCTTGGGACAGGGCCAAGAGACCCAGTACTTC CASSLGQGQETQYF TRBD1 NA 14 TRBJ2-5 TRBV5-1
TGTGCCAGCAGTAAGAGACAGGGGGGGACAGATACGCAGTATTTT CASSKRQGGTDTQYF TRBD1 NA 15 TRBJ2-3 TRBV6-5
TGTGCCAGCAGTGAACACAGGAGTTATGCAACTAATGAAAAACTGTTTTTT CASSEHRSYATNEKLFF NA few 17 TRBJ1-4 TRBV6-1
TGTGCCACCAGCAGGGCAGGGCAGCCCCAGCATTTT CATSRAGQPQHF NA few 12 TRBJ1-5 TRBV15
TGCGCCAGCAGCTTGGAGTGGGGGGCCCGGGGAGATACGCAGTATTTT CASSLEWGARGDTQYF NA few 16 TRBJ2-3 TRBV5-1
TGTGCCAGCACCTTTTTCGGGGGGGCCCCCGGGGAGCTGTTTTTT CASTFFGGAPGELFF TRBD2 NA 15 TRBJ2-2 TRBV7-2
TGTGCCAGCAGCCCCGGGCCGGACCGGGAGCAGTTCTTC CASSPGPDREQFF NA NA 13 TRBJ2-1 TRBV3-1/TRBV3-2
TGTGCCAGCAGTCTTAGCGGGGGGCCGGGGGATACGCAGTATTTT CASSLSGGPGDTQYF TRBD2 NA 15 TRBJ2-3 TRBV6-5
TGTGCCAGTAGTATATCCCCTCAGCCCCAGCATTTT CASSISPQPQHF NA NA 12 TRBJ1-5 TRBV19
TGTGCCAGCAGCCTTGGACAGGGAGCTGGCTACACCTTC CASSLGQGAGYTF TRBD1 once 13 TRBJ1-2 TRBV6-4
TGTGCCACCAGTGTCCCGGACAGGGAAGGCTACACCTTC CATSVPDREGYTF TRBD1 NA 13 TRBJ1-2 TRBV24-1
TGTGCCAGCACCAGGCTGGGCAAAGTTATAGATACGCAGTATTTT CASTRLGKVIDTQYF NA once 15 TRBJ2-3 TRBV7-8
TGTGCCAGCACCGGACAGGGAGATGGCTACACCTTC CASTGQGDGYTF TRBD1 NA 12 TRBJ1-2 TRBV6-5
TGTGCCAGCAGTGACGGGACCCTCACTGAAGCTTTCTTT CASSDGTLTEAFF NA NA 13 TRBJ1-1 TRBV12-3/TRBV12-4
TGCGCCAGCAGGTTCGGGTTACAGAGCTCCTACAATGAGCAGTTCTTC CASRFGLQSSYNEQFF NA NA 16 TRBJ2-1 TRBV5-1
TGTGCCACCAGTGATTCCTCTCTCCCCGGGAACATTCAGTACTTC CATSDSSLPGNIQYF NA few 15 TRBJ2-4 TRBV24-1
TGTGCCAGCTCACCGAAGACTACTCCGAACACCGGGGAGCTGTTTTTT CASSPKTTPNTGELFF NA NA 16 TRBJ2-2 TRBV18
TGTGCCAGCGGATTCACAGATACGCAGTATTTT CASGFTDTQYF NA NA 11 TRBJ2-3 TRBV28
TGCAGCGCTACTTTAAACGCGAACACTGAAGCTTTCTTT CSATLNANTEAFF NA NA 13 TRBJ1-1 TRBV29-1
TGCGCCAGCAGCTCCCGAGCGGGGGGGGCCTCCTCCTACAATGAGCAGTTCTTC CASSSRAGGASSYNEQFF TRBD2 NA 18 TRBJ2-1 TRBV4-1
TGCGCCAGCAGTGGGACCGGCCGGACAGGGAGGAACACTGAAGCTTTCTTT CASSGTGRTGRNTEAFF TRBD1 NA 17 TRBJ1-1 TRBV10-2
TGTGCCAGCAGTGAACAGAGTTACACTGAAGCTTTCTTT CASSEQSYTEAFF NA NA 13 TRBJ1-1 TRBV2
TGTGCCAGCAGCCAAGATCTCAGCGCTAATGAAAAACTGTTTTTT CASSQDLSANEKLFF NA NA 15 TRBJ1-4 TRBV4-2
TGTGCCAGCAGTGGGGACGCCGGGGGCATTCAGTACTTC CASSGDAGGIQYF NA NA 13 TRBJ2-4 TRBV2
TGTGCCACCAGCAGAGATCGGCGAGGCACTGAAGCTTTCTTT CATSRDRRGTEAFF NA NA 14 TRBJ1-1 TRBV15
TGTGCCAGCAGTGAAACAGGGGCAGGCAATCAGCCCCAGCATTTT CASSETGAGNQPQHF TRBD1 NA 15 TRBJ1-5 TRBV6-1
TGTGCCAGCAGCTTGACAGGAGAAGGGTCCCACTTC CASSLTGEGSHF NA once 12 TRBJ2-7 TRBV5-4